This TCR beta chain was captured in a study of a mutant IDH1 vaccine in newly diagnosed glioma. Study context: Patients were started on vaccination 4-6 weeks after radiotherapy alone, or with temozolomide cycles. Previous treatment comprised radiotherapy, temozolomide, or both, mostly both.

TCRdb's copy holds only in-frame clones and misses some; the assay was immunoSEQ multiplex PCR. The sample yields about 24,000 clones, around 76% seen once. The table lists this clone with a count of one. The target antigen is unknown. Described time point: week 47, end of study. Every vaccine dose comprised 300 ug of mutant IDH1 20-mer peptide plus topical imiquimod. Germline V gene sequence: CDR1 MGHDK, CDR2 SYGVNS. The CDR3 totals 12 residues. Trimming took 1 base from V and 6 from J, leaving 3 bases between them. General study points: Pseudoprogression appeared unlinked to shifts in leading peripheral T cell clonotypes.

The receptor was isolated from a man aged 40-55 years with glioma. Some clones in this sample may be carry-over from other donors' samples. The chain combines TRBV25-1 with TRBJ2-2; no reliable D call. The material was PBMCs, obtained from a glioma patient whose treatment included an IDH1 peptide vaccine. In DNA, the CDR3 is TGTGCCAGCAGTGAATCAGCCGGGGAGCTGTTTTTT. Translating gives CASSESAGELFF.